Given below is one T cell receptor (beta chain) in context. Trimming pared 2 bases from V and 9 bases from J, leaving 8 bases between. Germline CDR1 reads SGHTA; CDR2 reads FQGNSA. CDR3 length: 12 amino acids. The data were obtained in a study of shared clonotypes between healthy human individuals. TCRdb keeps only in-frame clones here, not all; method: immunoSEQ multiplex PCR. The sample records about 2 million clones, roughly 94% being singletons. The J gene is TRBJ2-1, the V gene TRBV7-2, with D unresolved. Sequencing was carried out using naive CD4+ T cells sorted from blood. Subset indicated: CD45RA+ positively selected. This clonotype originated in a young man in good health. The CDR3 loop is CASSLTRIEQFF. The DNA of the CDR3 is TGTGCCAGCAGCTTAACTCGGATTGAGCAGTTCTTC.